A selection of T cell receptor beta chains follows, all from one sample in a study of brain T cells in children with intractable seizures. Produced via immunoSEQ multiplex PCR; TCRdb's table is partial and in-frame only. The profile covers about 8,000 clones, with approximately 73% appearing a single time and approximately 9.5% taken by the ten largest. This specimen was resected brain tissue, taken at surgery. These receptors originate from a boy younger than two with tuberous sclerosis and intractable seizures. Both conserved end residues are part of each CDR3.

cdr3_aa: CASSIHNYGYTF
v_call: TRBV19

cdr3_aa: CASTDIGQHGYTF
v_call: TRBV6-5

cdr3_aa: CAIERGTEAFF
v_call: TRBV2

cdr3_aa: CASRRPPRRPAVGYTF
v_call: TRBV2

cdr3_aa: CAWSRSPYEQYF
v_call: TRBV30

cdr3_aa: CASSQRVGNQPQHF
v_call: TRBV3-1/TRBV3-2

cdr3_aa: CASSRRGTGTGANVLTF
v_call: TRBV3-1/TRBV3-2

cdr3_aa: CASSLETPTGANVLTF
v_call: TRBV7-9

cdr3_aa: CASSLAGPMPFF
v_call: TRBV12-3/TRBV12-4

cdr3_aa: CASSLGAVGEAFF
v_call: TRBV27

cdr3_aa: CASSDTWGHGNQPQHF
v_call: TRBV2

cdr3_aa: CAIRTAYGYTF
v_call: TRBV6-6

cdr3_aa: CATSREGRQGLGSPLHF
v_call: TRBV15

cdr3_aa: CASSPLRGGQETQYF
v_call: TRBV5-8

cdr3_aa: CASREREKLFF
v_call: TRBV5-1

cdr3_aa: CASSLWGASNTEAFF
v_call: TRBV3-1/TRBV3-2

cdr3_aa: CASSSGRQGNTQYF
v_call: TRBV10-1

cdr3_aa: CASSPGPREKLFF
v_call: TRBV7-3

cdr3_aa: CATEEGVEQYF
v_call: TRBV2

cdr3_aa: CATSIHPFSRLAPNTDTQYF
v_call: TRBV15

cdr3_aa: CASSNGADYEQYF
v_call: TRBV9

cdr3_aa: CASSPKTLGAEAFF
v_call: TRBV7-9

cdr3_aa: CASKRAPGDSPLHF
v_call: TRBV5-1

cdr3_aa: CAWSVRGSAPLHF
v_call: TRBV30

cdr3_aa: CASSQDLEGANYEQYF
v_call: TRBV4-1

cdr3_aa: CASASGDQSYNEQFF
v_call: TRBV28

cdr3_aa: CASSPDGSGGYTF
v_call: TRBV19